The clone carrying this T cell receptor (beta chain) was counted between two and nine times. With 3 bases removed from V and 2 bases from J, the gap between germline ends came to 8 bases. The CDR3 runs to 14 residues. RNA in amounts of roughly 0.5 to 1 ug was reverse transcribed with random hexamers. Amplification of TCR beta CDR3 was carried out by immunoSEQ multiplex PCR, which covered 54 Vbeta and 13 Jbeta segments. TCRdb itself ran the immunoSEQ multiplex PCR reads through MiXCR, one entry per CDR3 protein. The data hold about 83,000 distinct CDR3 sequences, with approximately 95% observed a single time. This specimen comes from a study of CD8 T cells in Susac syndrome. Study overall: Clinical remission applied to 8 or 9 sequenced Susac syndrome patients, and roughly 6 had active disease.

Diagnostic criteria defined recently for definite or probable disease were met by the Susac syndrome patients. In contrast to the negatively isolated CD8+ and CD4+ T cells, TEMRA cells were FACS-enriched. The receptor comes from a human donor with Susac syndrome. The V gene is TRBV12-3 or TRBV12-4, the J gene TRBJ1-5; D unresolved. The specimen was CD8+ T cells from PBMCs. The CDR3 is CASSFGRGNQPQHF. The CDR3 DNA sequence: TGTGCCAGCAGTTTTGGACGCGGCAATCAGCCCCAGCATTTT.